The rows below give T cell receptor beta chains drawn from one sample of a study of blood T cell repertoires in COVID-19. Method: immunoSEQ multiplex PCR; TCRdb's copy keeps in-frame clones and lacks some. The profile shows around 310,000 clones, roughly 90% of them singletons. The sequenced sample consisted of peripheral blood. Every receptor here comes from a woman aged 40 to 50 with COVID-19, enrolled during active disease. The CDR3 runs from the conserved cysteine through the conserved F or W. A D gene is named only where the DNA matches it firmly. Only part of the rows carry a size: once, few, many, or a class if the clone is expanded.

d_gene	v_gene	abundance	j_gene	CDR3aa	CDR3nt
-	TRBV28	-	TRBJ2-1	CASRVRSESYNEQFF	TGTGCCAGCAGAGTTCGTAGCGAGTCCTACAATGAGCAGTTCTTC
TRBD1	TRBV2	-	TRBJ1-2	CASSVGQAGYGYTF	TGTGCCAGCAGCGTGGGACAGGCTGGGTATGGCTACACCTTC
TRBD1	TRBV24-1	-	TRBJ1-2	CATSDPGQGVGYGYTF	TGTGCCACCAGTGATCCCGGACAGGGGGTTGGCTATGGCTACACCTTC
-	TRBV30	-	TRBJ1-2	CAWSDTFLLNYGYTF	TGTGCCTGGAGCGACACCTTCCTTCTTAACTATGGCTACACCTTC
TRBD1	TRBV3-1/TRBV3-2	-	TRBJ2-6	CASSPFRTGSSGANVLTF	TGTGCCAGCAGCCCATTCCGGACAGGCAGCTCTGGGGCCAACGTCCTGACTTTC
-	TRBV5-4	few	TRBJ1-3	CASSLDMADASGNTIYF	TGTGCCAGCAGCTTGGATATGGCCGATGCCTCTGGAAACACCATATATTTT
TRBD1	TRBV7-8	-	TRBJ1-6	CASSSHRPSLRQGFSPLHF	TGTGCCAGCAGCTCCCACAGGCCTTCTTTGCGACAGGGTTTTTCACCCCTCCACTTT
TRBD2	TRBV7-3	-	TRBJ2-5	CASSVTVAGGPETQYF	TGTGCCAGCAGCGTAACGGTAGCGGGGGGGCCAGAGACCCAGTACTTC
-	TRBV28	-	TRBJ1-1	CASNAGLNTEAFF	TGTGCCAGCAACGCGGGGCTGAACACTGAAGCTTTCTTT
-	TRBV7-9	-	TRBJ1-5	CASSLMGPEEPQHF	TGTGCCAGCAGCTTAATGGGTCCCGAGGAGCCCCAGCATTTT
-	TRBV5-4	once	TRBJ1-2	CASSPALSTNYGYTF	TGTGCCAGCAGCCCCGCCCTGAGTACTAACTATGGCTACACCTTC
-	TRBV6-2/TRBV6-3	once	TRBJ2-1	CASSLGTRSPEQFF	TGTGCCAGCAGTCTCGGGACTCGCAGTCCGGAGCAGTTCTTC
-	TRBV7-2	-	TRBJ2-1	CASSLSFESSYNEQFF	TGTGCCAGCAGCTTAAGCTTCGAGAGCTCCTACAATGAGCAGTTCTTC
-	TRBV28	-	TRBJ1-5	CASSLTGGQPQHF	TGTGCCAGCAGCCTTACGGGAGGTCAGCCCCAGCATTTT
TRBD1	TRBV4-2	-	TRBJ1-1	CASSLDRDTEAFF	TGTGCCAGCAGCTTGGACAGGGACACTGAAGCTTTCTTT
TRBD1	TRBV28	-	TRBJ1-1	CASRPDRVREAFF	TGTGCCAGCAGGCCCGACAGGGTGAGGGAAGCTTTCTTT
-	TRBV4-3	-	TRBJ1-1	CASSQGGVFRTEAFF	TGCGCCAGCAGCCAAGGGGGGGTTTTCCGGACTGAAGCTTTCTTT
-	TRBV6-4	once	TRBJ2-3	CASSESGGSTDTQYF	TGTGCCAGCAGTGAGTCGGGCGGGAGCACAGATACGCAGTATTTT
-	TRBV11-1	-	TRBJ2-7	CASSLVADRYEQYF	TGTGCCAGCAGCTTAGTGGCCGATCGCTACGAGCAGTACTTC
-	TRBV27	-	TRBJ1-1	CASSLGQGNTEAFF	TGTGCCAGCAGTTTAGGTCAGGGGAACACTGAAGCTTTCTTT
TRBD2	TRBV27	-	TRBJ2-5	CASSSRGGVQETQYF	TGTGCCAGCAGTTCCCGGGGAGGGGTACAAGAGACCCAGTACTTC
-	TRBV3-1/TRBV3-2	-	TRBJ1-3	CASSWYSGGLSGNTIYF	TGTGCCAGCAGTTGGTACTCGGGGGGCCTCTCTGGAAACACCATATATTTT
-	TRBV5-1	few	TRBJ2-7	CASSDEDRGSPYEQYF	TGCGCCAGCAGCGACGAGGACAGAGGTTCTCCCTACGAGCAGTACTTC
-	TRBV28	-	TRBJ1-6	CASSRLTSSYNSPLHF	TGTGCCAGCAGCCGACTAACAAGCTCCTATAATTCACCCCTCCACTTT
-	TRBV19	-	TRBJ1-5	CASSIDRYNQPQHF	TGTGCCAGTAGTATCGACAGGTACAATCAGCCCCAGCATTTT
TRBD1	TRBV30	-	TRBJ1-5	CAWSVRQGYQPQHF	TGTGCCTGGAGTGTACGACAGGGCTATCAGCCCCAGCATTTT
-	TRBV7-8	-	TRBJ2-7	CASSLEGGVTYEQYF	TGTGCCAGCAGCTTAGAGGGGGGGGTTACCTACGAGCAGTACTTC
-	TRBV2	-	TRBJ1-4	CASSDQAPTNEKLFF	TGTGCCAGCAGTGATCAGGCCCCAACTAATGAAAAACTGTTTTTT